The clone carrying this TCR beta chain appeared once. Its target is not known. The source of the sample is a study of T cell responses to AZD1222 COVID-19 vaccine. Pooled samples include second doses given at about 4 or 12 weeks. The protocol was immunoSEQ multiplex PCR, while the TCRdb copy is restricted to in-frame clones and leaves out a portion. This table holds around 120,000 clones, 70% to 90% found once. Study findings and constraints: It should be noted that donors were predominantly white British and more often female, and clonal diversity was possibly underestimated. It was only after the peak T cell response that any repertoires were sampled. Just a handful of AZD1222 recipients tested seropositive at baseline.

Trimming cost V 0 bases and J 3 bases, with 17 bases left between them. Germline CDR1 reads LNHNV; CDR2 reads YYDKDF (reference sequence). The CDR3 runs 18 residues. The V call is TRBV15, the J call TRBJ1-4, with D perhaps matching TRBD1 (6 bases). This clonotype was sampled from an adult who received the AZD1222 COVID-19 vaccine. Material: peripheral blood, obtained 28 days after the second AZD1222 dose. The CDR3 coding sequence is TGTGCCACCAGCAGAGATTTAAGGCCGCAGGGGTCTAATGAAAAACTGTTTTTT. Protein sequence: CATSRDLRPQGSNEKLFF.